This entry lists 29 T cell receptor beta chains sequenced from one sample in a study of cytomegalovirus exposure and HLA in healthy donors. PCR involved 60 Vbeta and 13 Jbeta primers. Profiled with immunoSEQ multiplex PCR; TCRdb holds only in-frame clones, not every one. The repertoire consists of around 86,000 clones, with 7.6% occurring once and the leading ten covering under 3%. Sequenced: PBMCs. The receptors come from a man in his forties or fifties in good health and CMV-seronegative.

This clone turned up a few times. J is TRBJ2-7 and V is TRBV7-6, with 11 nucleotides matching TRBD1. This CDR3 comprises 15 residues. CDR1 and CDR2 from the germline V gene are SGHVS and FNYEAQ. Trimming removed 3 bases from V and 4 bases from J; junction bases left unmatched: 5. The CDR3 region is CASSFRTGGKYEQYF. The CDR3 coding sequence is TGTGCCAGCAGCTTCCGGACAGGGGGCAAGTACGAGCAGTACTTC.

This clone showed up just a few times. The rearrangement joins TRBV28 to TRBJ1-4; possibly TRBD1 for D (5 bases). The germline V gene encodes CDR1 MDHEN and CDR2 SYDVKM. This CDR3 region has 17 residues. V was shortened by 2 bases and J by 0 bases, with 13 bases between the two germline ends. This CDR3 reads CASSLGTGSATNEKLFF. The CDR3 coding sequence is TGTGCCAGCAGTTTAGGAACAGGATCGGCAACTAATGAAAAACTGTTTTTT.

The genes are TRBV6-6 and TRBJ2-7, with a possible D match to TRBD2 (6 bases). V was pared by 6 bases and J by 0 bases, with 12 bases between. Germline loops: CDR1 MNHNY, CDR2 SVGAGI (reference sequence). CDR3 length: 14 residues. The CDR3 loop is CASSLGTASYEQYF. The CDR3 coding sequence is TGTGCCAGCAGCCTCGGGACTGCCTCCTACGAGCAGTACTTC.

CDR3 nucleotide sequence: TGTGCCTGGACTCGAGGGAATTCACCCCTCCACTTT. Its translation: CAWTRGNSPLHF. This rearrangement joins TRBV30 to TRBJ1-6; D remains unclear. The V end was cut by 4 bases, the J end by 7 bases, with 8 bases between. CDR1 is GTSNPN and CDR2 is SVGIG in the germline V gene (reference sequence). The CDR3 runs to 12 residues.

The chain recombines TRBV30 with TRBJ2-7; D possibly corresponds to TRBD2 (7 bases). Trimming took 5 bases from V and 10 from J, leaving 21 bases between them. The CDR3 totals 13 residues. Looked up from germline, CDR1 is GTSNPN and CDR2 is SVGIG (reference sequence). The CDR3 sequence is CAWREAGAGKQYF. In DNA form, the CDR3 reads TGTGCCTGGCGGGAGGCGGGGGCGGGGAAACAGTACTTC.

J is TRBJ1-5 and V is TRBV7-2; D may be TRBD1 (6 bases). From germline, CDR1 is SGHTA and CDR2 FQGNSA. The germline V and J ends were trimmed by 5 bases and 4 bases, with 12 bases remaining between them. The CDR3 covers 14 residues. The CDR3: CASSPGTINQPQHF. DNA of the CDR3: TGTGCCAGCAGCCCTGGGACAATAAATCAGCCCCAGCATTTT.

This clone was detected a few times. CDR3 sequence: CASRQGPYEQYF. CDR3 bases: TGTGCCAGCAGACAGGGTCCCTACGAGCAGTACTTC. The V call is TRBV7-8, the J call TRBJ2-7; a possible D gene is TRBD1 (6 bases). The CDR3 contains 12 residues. Germline V gives CDR1 SGHVS, CDR2 FQNEAQ. V lost 6 bases and J 2 bases, leaving 8 bases between the germline ends.

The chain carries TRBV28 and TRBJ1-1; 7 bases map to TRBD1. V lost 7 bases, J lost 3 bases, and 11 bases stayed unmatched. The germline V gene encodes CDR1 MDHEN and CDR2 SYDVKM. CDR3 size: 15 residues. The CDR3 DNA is TGTGCCAGCATAGGGAGTAGCACAGGGGACACTGAAGCTTTCTTT. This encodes CASIGSSTGDTEAFF.

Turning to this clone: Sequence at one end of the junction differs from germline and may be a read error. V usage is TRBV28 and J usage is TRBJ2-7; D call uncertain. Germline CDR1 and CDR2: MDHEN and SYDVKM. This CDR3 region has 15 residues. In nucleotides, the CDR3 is TGTGCCAGCGGTTTACAGCCAAGCGCCTCCTACGAGCAGTACTTC. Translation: CASGLQPSASYEQYF.

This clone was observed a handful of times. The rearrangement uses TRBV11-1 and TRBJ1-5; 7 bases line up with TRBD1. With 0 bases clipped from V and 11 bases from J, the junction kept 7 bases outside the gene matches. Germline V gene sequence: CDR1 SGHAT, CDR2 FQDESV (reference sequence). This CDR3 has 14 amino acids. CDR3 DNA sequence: TGTGCCAGCAGCTTAGCAGGGGGCGACGGGGCCCAGCATTTT. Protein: CASSLAGGDGAQHF.

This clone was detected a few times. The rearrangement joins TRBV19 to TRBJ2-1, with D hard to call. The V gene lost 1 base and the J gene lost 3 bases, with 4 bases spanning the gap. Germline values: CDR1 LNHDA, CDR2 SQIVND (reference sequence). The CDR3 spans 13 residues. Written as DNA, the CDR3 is TGTGCCAGTAGTATAGTCAACTACAATGAGCAGTTCTTC. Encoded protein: CASSIVNYNEQFF.

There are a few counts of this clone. DNA for the CDR3: TGCAGCGCCATGGGACTAGTGATCGGGGAGCTGTTTTTT. It specifies CSAMGLVIGELFF. V gene TRBV29-1 combines with J gene TRBJ2-2, with 8 bases identical to TRBD2. Germline values: CDR1 SQVTM, CDR2 ANQGSEA. This CDR3 comprises 13 residues. Losses at the gene ends were 7 bases for V and 7 bases for J; bases not matched to a gene: 8.

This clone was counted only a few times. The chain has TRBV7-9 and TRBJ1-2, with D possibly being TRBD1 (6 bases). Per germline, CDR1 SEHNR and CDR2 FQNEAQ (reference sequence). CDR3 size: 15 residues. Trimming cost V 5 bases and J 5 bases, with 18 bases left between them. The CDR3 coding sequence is TGTGCCAGCAGCCCCGAAGCGCCTACAGGGTATGGCTACACCTTC. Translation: CASSPEAPTGYGYTF. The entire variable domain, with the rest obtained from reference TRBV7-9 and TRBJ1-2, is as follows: DTGVSQNPRHKITKRGQNVTFRCDPISEHNRLYWYRQTLGQGPEFLTYFQNEAQLEKSRLLSDRFSAERPKGSFSTLEIQRTEQGDSAMYLCASSPEAPTGYGYTFGSGTRLTVV.

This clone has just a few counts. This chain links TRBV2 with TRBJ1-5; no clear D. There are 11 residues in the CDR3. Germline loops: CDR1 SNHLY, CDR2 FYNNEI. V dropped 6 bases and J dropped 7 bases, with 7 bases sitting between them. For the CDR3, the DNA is TGTGCCAGCAGAGACAAACAGCCCCAGCATTTT. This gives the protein CASRDKQPQHF.

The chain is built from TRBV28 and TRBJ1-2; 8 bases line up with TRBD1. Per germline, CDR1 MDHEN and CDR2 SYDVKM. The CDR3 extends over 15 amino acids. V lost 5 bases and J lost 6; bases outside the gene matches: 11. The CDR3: CASSPPRTGNHGYTF. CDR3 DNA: TGTGCCAGCAGTCCTCCTCGGACAGGGAATCATGGCTACACCTTC.

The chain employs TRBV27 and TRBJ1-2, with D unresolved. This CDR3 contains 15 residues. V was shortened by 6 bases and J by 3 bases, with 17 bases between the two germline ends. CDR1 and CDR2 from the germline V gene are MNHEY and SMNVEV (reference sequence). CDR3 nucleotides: TGTGCCAGCAGGCTTACGGGCCGGGGAGACTATGGCTACACCTTC. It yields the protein CASRLTGRGDYGYTF.

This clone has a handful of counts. CDR3 protein: CASSFGGTGVGNEKLFF. CDR3 sequence (DNA): TGCGCCAGCAGTTTCGGCGGCACAGGGGTAGGGAATGAAAAACTGTTTTTT. The V call is TRBV5-1, the J call TRBJ1-4, with 7 bases fitting TRBD1. CDR3 length: 17 residues. Germline-derived CDR1 and CDR2 are SGHRS and YFSETQ. The ends lost 5 bases at V and 5 bases at J; junction bases unmatched: 15.

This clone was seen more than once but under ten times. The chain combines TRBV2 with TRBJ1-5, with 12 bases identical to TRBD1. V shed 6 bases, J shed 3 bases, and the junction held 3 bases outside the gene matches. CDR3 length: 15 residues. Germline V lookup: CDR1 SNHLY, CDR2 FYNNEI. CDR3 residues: CASSGTGGDNQPQHF. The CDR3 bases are TGTGCCAGCAGCGGGACAGGGGGCGACAATCAGCCCCAGCATTTT.

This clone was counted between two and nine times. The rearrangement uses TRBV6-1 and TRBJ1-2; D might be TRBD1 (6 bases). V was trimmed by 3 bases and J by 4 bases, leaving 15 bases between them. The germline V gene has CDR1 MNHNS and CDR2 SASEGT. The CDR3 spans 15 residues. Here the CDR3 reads CASSDLRGGVYGYTF. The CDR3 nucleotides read TGTGCCAGCAGTGACCTCAGGGGTGGCGTCTATGGCTACACCTTC.

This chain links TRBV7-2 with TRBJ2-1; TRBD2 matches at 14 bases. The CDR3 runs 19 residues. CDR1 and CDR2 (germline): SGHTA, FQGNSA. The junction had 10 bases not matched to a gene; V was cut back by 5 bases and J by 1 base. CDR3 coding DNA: TGTGCCAGCAGCCCTTGGACTAGCGGGGGGCCCCTTTCCTACAATGAGCAGTTCTTC. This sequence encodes CASSPWTSGGPLSYNEQFF.

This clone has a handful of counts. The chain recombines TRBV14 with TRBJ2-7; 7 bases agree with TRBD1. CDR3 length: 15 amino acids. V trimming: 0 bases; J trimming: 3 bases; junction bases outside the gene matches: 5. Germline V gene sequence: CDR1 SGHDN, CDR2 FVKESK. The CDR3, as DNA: TGTGCCAGCAGCCAAGATGGGACAGCCTACTACGAGCAGTACTTC. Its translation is CASSQDGTAYYEQYF. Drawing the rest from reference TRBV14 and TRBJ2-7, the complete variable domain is EAGVTQFPSHSVIEKGQTVTLRCDPISGHDNLYWYRRVMGKEIKFLLHFVKESKQDESGMPNNRFLAERTGGTYSTLKVQPAELEDSGVYFCASSQDGTAYYEQYFGPGTRLTVT.

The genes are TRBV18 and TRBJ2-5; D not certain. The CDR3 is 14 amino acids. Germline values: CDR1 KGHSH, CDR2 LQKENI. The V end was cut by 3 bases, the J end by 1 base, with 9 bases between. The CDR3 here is CASSPSTSQETQYF. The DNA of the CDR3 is TGTGCCAGCTCACCTTCGACTTCCCAAGAGACCCAGTACTTC.

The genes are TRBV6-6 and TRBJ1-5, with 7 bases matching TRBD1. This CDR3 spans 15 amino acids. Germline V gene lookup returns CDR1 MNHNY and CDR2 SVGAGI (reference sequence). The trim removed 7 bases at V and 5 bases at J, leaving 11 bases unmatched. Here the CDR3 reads CASKPGGGIYQPQHF. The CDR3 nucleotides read TGTGCCAGCAAGCCAGGGGGTGGAATTTATCAGCCCCAGCATTTT.

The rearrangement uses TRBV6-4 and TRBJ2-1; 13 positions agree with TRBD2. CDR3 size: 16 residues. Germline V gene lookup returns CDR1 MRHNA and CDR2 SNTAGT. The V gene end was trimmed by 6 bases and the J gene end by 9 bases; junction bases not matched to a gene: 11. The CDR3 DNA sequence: TGTGCCAGCAGGTCGGGACTAGCGGGGTCGACGTGTGAGCAGTTCTTC. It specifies CASRSGLAGSTCEQFF.

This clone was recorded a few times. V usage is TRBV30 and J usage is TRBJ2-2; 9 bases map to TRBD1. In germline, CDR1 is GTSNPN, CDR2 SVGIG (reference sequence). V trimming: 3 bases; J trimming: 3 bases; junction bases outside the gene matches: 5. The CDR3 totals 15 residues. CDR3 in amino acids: CAWRSGTGYTGELFF. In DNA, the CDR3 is TGTGCCTGGAGATCAGGGACAGGGTACACCGGGGAGCTGTTTTTT. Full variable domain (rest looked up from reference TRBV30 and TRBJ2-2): SQTIHQWPATLVQPVGSPLSLECTVEGTSNPNLYWYRQAAGRGLQLLFYSVGIGQISSEVPQNLSASRPQDRQFILSSKKLLLSDSGFYLCAWRSGTGYTGELFFGEGSRLTVL.

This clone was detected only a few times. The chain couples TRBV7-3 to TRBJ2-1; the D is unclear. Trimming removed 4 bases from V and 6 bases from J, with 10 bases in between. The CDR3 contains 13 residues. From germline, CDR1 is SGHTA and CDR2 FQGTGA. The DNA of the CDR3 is TGTGCCAGCAGCTCTCAGGCGAGCAATGAGCAGTTCTTC. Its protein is CASSSQASNEQFF.

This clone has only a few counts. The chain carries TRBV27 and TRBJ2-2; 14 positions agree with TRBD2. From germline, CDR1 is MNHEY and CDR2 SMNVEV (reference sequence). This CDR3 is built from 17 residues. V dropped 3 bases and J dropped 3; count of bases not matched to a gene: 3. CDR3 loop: CASSFQGLAGDTGELFF. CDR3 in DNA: TGTGCCAGCAGTTTCCAGGGACTAGCGGGGGACACCGGGGAGCTGTTTTTT.

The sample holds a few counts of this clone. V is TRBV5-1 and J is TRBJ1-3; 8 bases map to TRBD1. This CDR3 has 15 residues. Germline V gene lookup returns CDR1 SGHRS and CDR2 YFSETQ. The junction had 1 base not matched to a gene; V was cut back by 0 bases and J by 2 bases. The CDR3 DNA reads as TGCGCCAGCAGCTTGGCAGGGGGCACTGGAAACACCATATATTTT. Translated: CASSLAGGTGNTIYF.

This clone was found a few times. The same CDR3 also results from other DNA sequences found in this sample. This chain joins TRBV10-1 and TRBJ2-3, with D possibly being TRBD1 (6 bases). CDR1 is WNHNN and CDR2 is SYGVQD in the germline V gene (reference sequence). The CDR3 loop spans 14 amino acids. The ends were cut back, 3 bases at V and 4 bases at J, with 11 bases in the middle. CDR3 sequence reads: CASSDGGSADTQYF. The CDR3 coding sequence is TGCGCCAGCAGTGATGGGGGCTCGGCAGATACGCAGTATTTT.